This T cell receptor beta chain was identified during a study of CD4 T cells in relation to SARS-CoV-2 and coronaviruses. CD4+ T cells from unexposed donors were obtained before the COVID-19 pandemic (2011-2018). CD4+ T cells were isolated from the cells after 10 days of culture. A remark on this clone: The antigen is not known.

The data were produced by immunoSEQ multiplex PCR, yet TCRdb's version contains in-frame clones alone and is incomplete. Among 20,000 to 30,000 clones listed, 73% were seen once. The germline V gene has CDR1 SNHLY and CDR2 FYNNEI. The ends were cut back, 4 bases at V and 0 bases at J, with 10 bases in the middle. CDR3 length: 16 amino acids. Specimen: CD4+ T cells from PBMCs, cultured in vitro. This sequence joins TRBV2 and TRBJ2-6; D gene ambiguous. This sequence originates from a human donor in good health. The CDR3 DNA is TGTGCCAGCAGTGGTGGTCCATCCTCTGGGGCCAACGTCCTGACTTTC. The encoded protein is CASSGGPSSGANVLTF.